These 24 T cell receptor beta chains were all obtained from the same sample, sequenced in a study of T cells after yellow fever vaccination. TCRdb ran MiXCR on the 5' RACE reads and lists one entry per CDR3 protein. The sample holds around 310,000 distinct CDR3 sequences, around 3.9% seen once. Sequences were derived from PBMCs, sampled 5 days after the yellow fever booster vaccination. The origin of the receptors is a man aged 18 to 29 who received the YFV17D yellow fever vaccine.

This clonotype was found a few times. The chain links TRBV6-2 or TRBV6-3 to TRBJ1-5, with D unclear. V gave up 2 bases and J gave up 6 bases, with 17 bases separating them. This CDR3 comprises 16 residues. Per germline, CDR1 MNHEY and CDR2 SVGEGT. CDR3 DNA sequence: TGTGCCAGCAGTTACGGTCCTCTTGGGCTGGGTCAGCCCCAGCATTTT. This codes for CASSYGPLGLGQPQHF.

This clonotype was observed at least ten times. This chain links TRBV7-6 with TRBJ2-7; D possibly matches TRBD1 or TRBD2 (5 bases each). The length of the CDR3 is 14 residues. The V gene's germline CDR1 is SGHVS and CDR2 FNYEAQ. V lost 3 bases, J lost 4 bases, and 13 bases lay in between. The CDR3 is CASSFGTQGYEQYF. For the CDR3, the DNA is TGTGCCAGCAGCTTTGGGACCCAAGGATACGAGCAGTACTTC. The full variable domain, completed using reference TRBV7-6 and TRBJ2-7, is GAGVSQSPRYKVTKRGQDVALRCDPISGHVSLYWYRQALGQGPEFLTYFNYEAQQDKSGLPNDRFSAERPEGSISTLTIQRTEQRDSAMYRCASSFGTQGYEQYFGPGTRLTVT.

In its sample, this clonotype was seen many times. V gene TRBV6-5 combines with J gene TRBJ2-1; D remains ambiguous. From germline, CDR1 is MNHEY and CDR2 SVGAGI. Trimming stripped 7 bases from V and 5 bases from J, with 6 bases between. The CDR3 totals 11 residues. CDR3 in amino acids: CASTIHNEQFF. CDR3 bases: TGTGCCAGCACCATACACAATGAGCAGTTCTTC.

The rearrangement links TRBV5-5 to TRBJ1-2; D gene ambiguous. Deletions cut 1 base from V and 0 bases from J, with 16 bases between. The CDR3 covers 17 residues. Germline lookup yields CDR1 SGHKS and CDR2 YYEKEE (reference sequence). The CDR3 protein is CASSLSTPRRANYGYTF. The CDR3 nucleotides are TGTGCCAGCAGCTTGTCTACCCCAAGGAGGGCTAACTATGGCTACACCTTC.

In this sample, this clonotype turned up a few times. The rearrangement joins TRBV19 to TRBJ1-2; D gene uncertain. V was trimmed by 6 bases and J by 5 bases, leaving 19 bases between them. Germline V CDR1 and CDR2: LNHDA, SQIVND (reference sequence). The CDR3 spans 15 residues. The CDR3: CASSPLEGVSYGYTF. CDR3 nucleotide sequence: TGTGCCAGTAGCCCCTTGGAGGGAGTATCATATGGCTACACCTTC.

This clonotype was recorded many times. This rearrangement joins TRBV5-1 to TRBJ2-7; D perhaps matches TRBD1 (5 bases). CDR3 size: 15 residues. V lost 4 bases to trimming and J lost 4 bases, with 18 bases between them. Germline V gene data show CDR1 as SGHRS and CDR2 as YFSETQ. The CDR3 coding sequence is TGCGCCAGCAGCACAGGACAATTCGTCGGGTACGAGCAGTACTTC. This translates into CASSTGQFVGYEQYF.

The V and J genes are TRBV9 and TRBJ2-1; 9 positions agree with TRBD2. V shed 2 bases, J shed 3 bases, and the junction held 3 bases outside the gene matches. Germline CDR1 reads SGDLS; CDR2 reads YYNGEE. CDR3 length: 15 amino acids. The CDR3 coding sequence is TGTGCCAGCAGCGTGGGCGGGGGGGTCTACAATGAGCAGTTCTTC. As protein: CASSVGGGVYNEQFF.

This clonotype showed up many times. The V and J genes are TRBV7-3 and TRBJ2-6; D is unclear. The CDR3 is 16 amino acids. V was shortened by 8 bases and J by 1 base, with 15 bases between the two germline ends. Looked up from germline, CDR1 is SGHTA and CDR2 is FQGTGA. The CDR3 loop is CASGLDGVSGANVLTF. CDR3 DNA sequence: TGTGCCAGCGGATTGGACGGAGTGTCTGGGGCCAACGTCCTGACTTTC.

This clonotype was observed a handful of times. The chain carries TRBV29-1 and TRBJ1-1; D is ambiguous. Germline V gives CDR1 SQVTM, CDR2 ANQGSEA. With 2 bases removed from V and 0 bases from J, the gap between germline ends came to 25 bases. The CDR3 sequence is 19 residues long. CDR3 loop: CSVESHRYRGDEVNTEAFF. Written as DNA, the CDR3 is TGCAGCGTTGAATCCCATCGGTACCGGGGTGACGAGGTGAACACTGAAGCTTTCTTT.

The chain employs TRBV6-5 and TRBJ2-2; TRBD1 aligns across 7 bases. Germline lookup yields CDR1 MNHEY and CDR2 SVGAGI. This CDR3 has 18 residues. The V gene end was trimmed by 1 base and the J gene end by 3 bases; junction bases not matched to a gene: 11. The CDR3 protein is CASSYWGGQGVYTGELFF. DNA for the CDR3: TGTGCCAGCAGTTACTGGGGTGGGCAGGGGGTATACACCGGGGAGCTGTTTTTT.

This clonotype came up a few times. The chain has TRBV14 and TRBJ1-2; perhaps TRBD1 as D (6 bases). This CDR3 has 14 residues. Deletions cut 4 bases from V and 10 bases from J, with 19 bases between. Germline loops: CDR1 SGHDN, CDR2 FVKESK. CDR3 nucleotides: TGTGCCAGCAGCCCGTTCGGGCGACAGGTTGACTACACCTTC. Its protein product is CASSPFGRQVDYTF.

The chain couples TRBV12-3 or TRBV12-4 to TRBJ1-1, with D perhaps TRBD1 (5 bases). Trimming removed 6 bases from V and 11 bases from J, with 13 bases in between. The CDR3 length is 11 residues. The CDR3: CASSPGTVAFF. CDR3 sequence (DNA): TGTGCCAGCAGCCCCGGGACGGTGGCTTTCTTT.

This clonotype has only a few counts. CDR3 sequence: CASTAPTGGDSPLHF. The CDR3 nucleotides read TGTGCCAGCACCGCGCCGACAGGGGGTGATTCACCCCTCCACTTT. This chain uses TRBV6-6 with TRBJ1-6, with TRBD1 matching over 9 bases. CDR1 MNHNY and CDR2 SVGAGI come from the germline V gene (reference sequence). Germline trimming cut 7 bases from V and 8 bases from J; bases unmatched to any gene: 9. The length of the CDR3 is 15 residues.

The rearrangement uses TRBV2 and TRBJ2-3; tentatively, D is TRBD1 or TRBD2 (5 bases each). This CDR3 comprises 14 residues. Germline values: CDR1 SNHLY, CDR2 FYNNEI. V lost 6 bases to trimming and J lost 1 base, with 11 bases between them. The CDR3 DNA sequence: TGTGCCAGCAGATCTCGGGACGGCACAGATACGCAGTATTTT. Protein: CASRSRDGTDTQYF.

The genes are TRBV24-1 and TRBJ1-1, with TRBD1 matching over 7 bases. The CDR3 is 15 residues long. Germline trimming cut 2 bases from V and 5 bases from J; bases unmatched to any gene: 7. CDR1 and CDR2 from the germline V gene are KGHDR and SFDVKD. The CDR3 DNA is TGTGCCACCAGTGATTCCAGGGGGTCGGGAACTGAAGCTTTCTTT. Residues: CATSDSRGSGTEAFF.

This clonotype was seen only a few times. The chain recombines TRBV4-2 with TRBJ2-5; 14 bases agree with TRBD2. The trim removed 0 bases at V and 1 base at J, leaving 10 bases unmatched. Germline V gene lookup returns CDR1 LGHNA and CDR2 YNFKEQ. This CDR3 region has 20 residues. The CDR3 spells CASSQEARGTSGGSQETQYF. For the CDR3, the DNA is TGTGCCAGCAGCCAAGAGGCCAGGGGGACTAGCGGGGGTAGCCAAGAGACCCAGTACTTC.

This clonotype was seen at least ten times. The rearrangement uses TRBV7-9 and TRBJ1-1; D unclear. Germline V CDR1 and CDR2: SEHNR, FQNEAQ (reference sequence). CDR3 length equals 14 residues. V shed 7 bases and J shed 4 bases, with 16 bases lying between them. Here the CDR3 DNA reads TGTGCCAGCAAGTCCGGCCCGCGGGGCACTGAAGCTTTCTTT. This gives the protein CASKSGPRGTEAFF.

This clonotype was observed a handful of times. The V call is TRBV6-2 or TRBV6-3, the J call TRBJ1-2, with no clear D. The CDR3 has 13 residues. V lost 7 bases and J lost 1, with 10 bases in between. Germline lookup yields CDR1 MNHEY and CDR2 SVGEGT. CDR3 residues: CASKEDGNYGYTF. DNA of the CDR3: TGTGCCAGCAAAGAGGACGGTAACTATGGCTACACCTTC.

The chain is built from TRBV5-1 and TRBJ2-5, with D unresolved. Trimming left V 4 bases short and J 2 bases short, with 6 bases between. Germline V CDR1 and CDR2: SGHRS, YFSETQ. The CDR3 extends over 12 amino acids. The CDR3, as DNA: TGCGCCAGCAGCACACCGCAAGAGACCCAGTACTTC. The encoded protein is CASSTPQETQYF.

In this sample, this clonotype turned up a few times. V is TRBV18 and J is TRBJ1-4; D possibly corresponds to TRBD1 (6 bases). The CDR3 covers 14 residues. Germline V gene lookup returns CDR1 KGHSH and CDR2 LQKENI. V lost 1 base and J 8 bases, leaving 11 bases between the germline ends. The CDR3 is CASSPLNRDEKLFF. CDR3 nucleotide sequence: TGTGCCAGCTCACCACTGAACAGGGACGAAAAACTGTTTTTT.

This clonotype was observed a handful of times. This sequence joins TRBV5-5 and TRBJ1-5; D might be TRBD1 (6 bases). The CDR3 length is 16 residues. Germline CDR1 reads SGHKS; CDR2 reads YYEKEE (reference sequence). Trimming took 0 bases from V and 1 from J, leaving 11 bases between them. This CDR3 is CASSLVQGLSNQPQHF. The CDR3, as DNA: TGTGCCAGCAGCTTGGTGCAGGGGCTCAGCAATCAGCCCCAGCATTTT.

The rearrangement links TRBV4-1 to TRBJ1-6; TRBD1 is a possible D gene (5 bases). The CDR3 is 15 amino acids. V lost 4 bases, J lost 10 bases, and 17 bases lay in between. The germline gives CDR1 MGHRA, CDR2 YSYEKL. The CDR3 is CASSRARGERSPLHF. The CDR3 nucleotides read TGCGCCAGCAGCCGCGCAAGGGGCGAGCGGTCACCCCTCCACTTT.

This clonotype was found many times. The V call is TRBV18, the J call TRBJ1-1; D is unclear. Germline CDR1 is KGHSH and CDR2 is LQKENI. Trimming removed 5 bases from V and 4 bases from J, with 14 bases in between. This CDR3 is 14 amino acids long. Here the CDR3 reads CASSSVQAGTEAFF. CDR3 DNA sequence: TGTGCCAGCTCATCCGTCCAAGCGGGCACTGAAGCTTTCTTT.

This clonotype came up a few times. The V gene is TRBV9, the J gene TRBJ1-4; D gene ambiguous. Germline values: CDR1 SGDLS, CDR2 YYNGEE. This CDR3 region has 15 residues. The V end was cut by 4 bases, the J end by 4 bases, with 14 bases between. As DNA, the CDR3 is TGTGCCAGCAGCTCCTCCCTGGGAAGTAATGAAAAACTGTTTTTT. Protein product: CASSSSLGSNEKLFF.